The TCR beta chain described here comes from a study of T-cell reconstitution after alpha-beta-depleted transplantation in children. Unique molecular identifiers were used in preparing the TCRbeta library. TCRdb re-analysed the PCR reads in MiXCR, keeping a single row per CDR3 protein. The sample consists of over 300,000 distinct CDR3 sequences, 10% of them appearing once. This clonotype was picked up a small number of times. The CDR3 is made up of 14 amino acids. CDR1 is MDHEN, CDR2 SYDVKM, per germline. Losses at the gene ends were 5 bases for V and 9 bases for J; bases not matched to a gene: 6. Sequencing was performed on PBMCs from the stem cell graft donor, taken from the stem cell graft. The clonotype was recovered from a human donor who donated a stem cell graft to a child with acute lymphoblastic leukemia. The chain is built from TRBV28 and TRBJ1-6, with 8 positions matching TRBD1. The CDR3 protein is CASSQTQGASPLHF. Written as DNA, the CDR3 is TGTGCCAGCAGTCAAACGCAGGGGGCTTCACCCCTCCACTTT.